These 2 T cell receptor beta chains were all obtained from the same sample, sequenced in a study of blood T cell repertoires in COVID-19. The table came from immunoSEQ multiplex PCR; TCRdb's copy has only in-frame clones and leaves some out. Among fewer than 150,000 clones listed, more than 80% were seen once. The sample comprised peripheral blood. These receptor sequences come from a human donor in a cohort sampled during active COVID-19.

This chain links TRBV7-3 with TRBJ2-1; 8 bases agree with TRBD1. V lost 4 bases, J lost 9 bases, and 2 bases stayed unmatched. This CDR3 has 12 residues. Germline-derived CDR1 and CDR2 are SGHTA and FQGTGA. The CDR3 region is CASSSTGGEQFF. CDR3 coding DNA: TGTGCCAGCAGCTCTACAGGGGGTGAGCAGTTCTTC.

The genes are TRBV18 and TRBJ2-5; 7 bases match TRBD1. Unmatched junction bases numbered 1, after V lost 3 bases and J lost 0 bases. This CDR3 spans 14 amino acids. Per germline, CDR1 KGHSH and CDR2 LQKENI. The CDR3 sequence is CASSPGTDQETQYF. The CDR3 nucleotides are TGTGCCAGCTCACCCGGGACAGACCAAGAGACCCAGTACTTC.